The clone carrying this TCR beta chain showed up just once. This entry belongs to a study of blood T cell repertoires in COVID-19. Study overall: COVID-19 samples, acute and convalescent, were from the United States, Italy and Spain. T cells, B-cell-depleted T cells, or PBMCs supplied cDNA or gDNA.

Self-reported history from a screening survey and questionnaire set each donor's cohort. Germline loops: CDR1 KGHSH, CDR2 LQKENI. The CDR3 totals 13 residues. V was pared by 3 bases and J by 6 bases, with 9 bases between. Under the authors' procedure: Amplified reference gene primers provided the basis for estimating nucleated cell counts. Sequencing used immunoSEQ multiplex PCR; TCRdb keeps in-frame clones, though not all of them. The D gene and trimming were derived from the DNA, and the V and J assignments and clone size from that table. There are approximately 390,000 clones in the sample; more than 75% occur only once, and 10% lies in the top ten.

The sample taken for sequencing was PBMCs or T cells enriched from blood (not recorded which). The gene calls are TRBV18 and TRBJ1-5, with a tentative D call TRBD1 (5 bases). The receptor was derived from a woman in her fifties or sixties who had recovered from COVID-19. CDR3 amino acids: CASSPWRGQPQHF. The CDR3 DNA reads TGTGCCAGCTCACCCTGGAGGGGTCAGCCCCAGCATTTT.